What follows describes a single T cell receptor (beta chain). The junction does not match germline at one end; this may be a read error. Other DNA sequences within the sample encode an identical CDR3. The source of the sample is a study of T cells in women clearing cervical HPV infection. Across the whole study: Women with histologically confirmed HPV16-related CIN3 or worse, 2 with invasive cancer, served as cases.

TCRdb's copy holds only in-frame clones and misses some; the assay was immunoSEQ multiplex PCR. In total, the table holds 25,000 to 35,000 clones. The TCR was taken from a woman between 18 and 70 years old with a cervical HPV16 infection that either progressed to CIN3+ or cleared (not recorded which). The material sequenced was blood buffy coat.

The part of the CDR3 DNA that was read is TGTGCCAGCAGCTTAACACAGGGTGCAGCGTACACT. Encoded protein: CASSLTQGAAYT. The entire CDR3 protein is CASSLTQGAAYTIYF. V usage is TRBV7-9 and J usage is TRBJ1-3; a weak D match, TRBD1 (6 bases). The read ends 3 residues early relative to the CDR3; the germline J gene fills the gap. In germline, CDR1 is SEHNR, CDR2 FQNEAQ (reference sequence). The CDR3 totals 15 residues.